This T cell receptor beta chain stems from a study of shared clonotypes between healthy human individuals. The wider study: Three men and a couple of women, aged 18 to 49, were donors. Overall study results and limits: Sampling involved blood alone; tissue repertoires likely differ.

The split of CD4+ cells yielded CD45RA+ naive and CD45RA-negative memory subsets. Execution of the assay was at deep level. Sequencing was performed with immunoSEQ multiplex PCR; in TCRdb, only in-frame clones are kept and a portion is missing. The data show roughly 2.5 million clones, around nine tenths seen once. Turning to this clone: Its target is unknown.

This receptor was obtained from a man younger than 35 in good health. The sample consisted of naive CD4+ T cells sorted from blood. Subset given: CD45RA+ positively selected.

The DNA for the CDR3 is TGTGCCAGCAGCTTGCGTCGGGGCCTCAATCAGCCCCAGCATTTT. Encoded protein: CASSLRRGLNQPQHF. The J gene is TRBJ1-5, the V gene TRBV5-6; a weak D match, TRBD1 (5 bases). V was pared by 1 base and J by 3 bases, with 11 bases between. The CDR3 spans 15 residues. CDR1 and CDR2 (germline): SGHDT, YYEEEE.